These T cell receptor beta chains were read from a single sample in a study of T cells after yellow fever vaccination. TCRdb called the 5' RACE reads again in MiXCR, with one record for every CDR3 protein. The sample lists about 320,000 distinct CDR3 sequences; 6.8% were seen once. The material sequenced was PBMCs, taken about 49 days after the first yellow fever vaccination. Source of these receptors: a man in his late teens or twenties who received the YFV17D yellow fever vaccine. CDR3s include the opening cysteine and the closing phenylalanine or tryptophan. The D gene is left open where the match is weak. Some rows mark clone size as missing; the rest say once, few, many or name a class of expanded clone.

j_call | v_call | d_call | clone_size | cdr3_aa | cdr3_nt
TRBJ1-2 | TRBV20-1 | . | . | CSAREHGQSGYTF | TGCAGTGCTAGAGAACACGGACAGTCTGGCTACACCTTC
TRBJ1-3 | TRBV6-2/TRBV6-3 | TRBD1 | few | CASSPSRGQGYMRIVGNTIYF | TGTGCCAGCAGTCCATCCCGGGGACAGGGGTATATGAGAATCGTTGGAAACACCATATATTTT
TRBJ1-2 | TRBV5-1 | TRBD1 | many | CASSLTPGQGSGYTF | TGCGCCAGCAGCTTAACACCGGGACAGGGGTCTGGCTACACCTTC
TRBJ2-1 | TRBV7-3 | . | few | CASSFRERGLKEQFF | TGTGCCAGCAGCTTCAGAGAGAGAGGCCTCAAGGAGCAGTTCTTC
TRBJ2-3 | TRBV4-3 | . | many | CASSQGGRTDTQYF | TGCGCCAGCAGCCAAGGGGGGCGCACAGATACGCAGTATTTT
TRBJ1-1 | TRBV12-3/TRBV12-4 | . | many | CASSLRVLHTEAFF | TGTGCCAGCAGTTTAAGGGTATTGCACACTGAAGCTTTCTTT
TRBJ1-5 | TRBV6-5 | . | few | CASSFGIYSNQPQHF | TGTGCCAGCAGTTTTGGCATCTATAGCAATCAGCCCCAGCATTTT
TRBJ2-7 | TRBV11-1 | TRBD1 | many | CASRRSDRGLYEQYF | TGTGCCAGCAGGCGGTCGGACAGGGGCCTCTACGAGCAGTACTTC
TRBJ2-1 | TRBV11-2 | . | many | CASSFGSDYNEQFF | TGTGCCAGCAGCTTCGGCAGCGACTACAATGAGCAGTTCTTC
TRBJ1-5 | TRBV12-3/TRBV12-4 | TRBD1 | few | CASRPSDRGYQPQHF | TGTGCCAGCAGGCCCTCGGACAGGGGGTATCAGCCCCAGCATTTT
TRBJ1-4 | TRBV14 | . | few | CASSRNNEKLFF | TGTGCCAGCAGCCGCAACAATGAAAAACTGTTTTTT
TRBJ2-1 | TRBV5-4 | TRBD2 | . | CASSRGTSGGAWEQFF | TGTGCCAGCAGCCGCGGGACTAGCGGGGGGGCCTGGGAGCAGTTCTTC
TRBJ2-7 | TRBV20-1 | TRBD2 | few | CSASSGGFAYEQYF | TGCAGTGCTTCTAGCGGGGGTTTCGCCTACGAGCAGTACTTC
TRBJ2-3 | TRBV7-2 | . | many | CASSLGTPLRDTQYF | TGTGCCAGCAGTCTCGGGACACCGCTCCGGGATACGCAGTATTTT
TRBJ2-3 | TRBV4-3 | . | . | CASSQDNPGTSTDTQYF | TGCGCCAGCAGCCAAGATAATCCGGGGACTAGCACAGATACGCAGTATTTT
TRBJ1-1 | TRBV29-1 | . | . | CSVVWFGTEAFF | TGCAGCGTTGTTTGGTTCGGCACTGAAGCTTTCTTT
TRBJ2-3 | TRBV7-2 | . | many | CAGGGLTDTQYF | TGTGCCGGGGGGGGGCTCACAGATACGCAGTATTTT
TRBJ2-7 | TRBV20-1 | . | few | CSASSSDFYEQYF | TGCAGTGCTAGTTCCTCGGATTTCTACGAGCAGTACTTC
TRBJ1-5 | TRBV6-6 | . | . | CASSYGEQPQHF | TGTGCCAGCAGTTATGGGGAGCAGCCCCAGCATTTT
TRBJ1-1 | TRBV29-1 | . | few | CSVPATEAFF | TGCAGCGTCCCCGCGACTGAAGCTTTCTTT
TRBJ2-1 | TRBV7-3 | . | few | CASSTPGRGSYEQFF | TGTGCCAGCAGCACCCCGGGACGCGGATCGTATGAGCAGTTCTTC
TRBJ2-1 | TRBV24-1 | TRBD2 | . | CATSDSASGSFSSYNEQFF | TGTGCCACCAGTGATTCGGCTAGCGGGTCGTTTAGCTCCTACAATGAGCAGTTCTTC
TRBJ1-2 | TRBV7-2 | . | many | CASSLAQGASYGYTF | TGTGCCAGCAGCTTAGCACAGGGTGCGAGCTATGGCTACACCTTC
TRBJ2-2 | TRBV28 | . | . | CASSVTRGTGELFF | TGTGCCAGCAGCGTGACGAGGGGCACCGGGGAGCTGTTTTTT
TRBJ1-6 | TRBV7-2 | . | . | CASSLGTEGSPLHF | TGTGCCAGCAGCTTAGGGACAGAAGGTTCACCCCTCCACTTT
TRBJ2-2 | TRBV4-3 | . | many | CASSPEAGGFTGELFF | TGCGCCAGCAGCCCGGAGGCAGGGGGGTTCACCGGGGAGCTGTTTTTT
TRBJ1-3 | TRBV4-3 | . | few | CASSQDGPGNTIYF | TGCGCCAGCAGCCAAGATGGCCCTGGAAACACCATATATTTT
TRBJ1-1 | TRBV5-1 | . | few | CASSPIGAGTEAFF | TGCGCCAGCAGCCCTATAGGGGCAGGCACTGAAGCTTTCTTT
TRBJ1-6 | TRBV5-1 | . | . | CASSLTGVNSPLHF | TGCGCCAGCAGCTTGACTGGGGTTAATTCACCCCTCCACTTT
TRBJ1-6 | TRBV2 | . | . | CACCFSTSVTNMNSPLHF | TGTGCCTGCTGTTTTTCGACGTCGGTAACTAATATGAATTCACCCCTCCACTTT
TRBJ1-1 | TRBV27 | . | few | CASSRDSAGRVLGTEAFF | TGTGCCAGCAGTCGCGATTCCGCGGGCAGGGTTCTGGGAACTGAAGCTTTCTTT
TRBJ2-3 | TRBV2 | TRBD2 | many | CASRVAGFTDTQYF | TGTGCCAGCAGAGTAGCGGGGTTCACAGATACGCAGTATTTT
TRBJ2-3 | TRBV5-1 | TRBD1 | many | CASKGQGSTDTQYF | TGCGCCAGCAAAGGACAGGGCAGCACAGATACGCAGTATTTT
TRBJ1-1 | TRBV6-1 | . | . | CASSITTWTEAFF | TGTGCCAGCAGTATTACGACCTGGACTGAAGCTTTCTTT
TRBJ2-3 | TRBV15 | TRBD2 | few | CATSRGGTRPRTDTQYF | TGTGCCACCAGCAGAGGGGGGACTAGACCTCGCACAGATACGCAGTATTTT
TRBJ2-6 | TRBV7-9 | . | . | CASSGWDGNSGANVLTF | TGTGCCAGCAGCGGGTGGGACGGCAACTCTGGGGCCAACGTCCTGACTTTC
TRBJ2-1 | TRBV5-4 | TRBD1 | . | CASSRQGEQFF | TGTGCCAGCAGCAGACAGGGTGAGCAGTTCTTC
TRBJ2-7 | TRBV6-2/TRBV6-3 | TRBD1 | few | CASRTRDRVYEQYF | TGTGCCAGCAGGACAAGGGACAGGGTCTACGAGCAGTACTTC
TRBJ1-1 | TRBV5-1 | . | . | CASSYDRSNTEAFF | TGCGCCAGCAGTTATGACAGGTCGAACACTGAAGCTTTCTTT
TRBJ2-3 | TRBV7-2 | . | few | CASSPPPLTDTQYF | TGTGCCAGCAGCCCCCCGCCCCTCACAGATACGCAGTATTTT
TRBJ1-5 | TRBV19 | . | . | CASSPQPGSYQPQHF | TGTGCCAGTAGTCCCCAGCCAGGGTCCTATCAGCCCCAGCATTTT